This TCR beta chain was profiled in a study of blood T cell repertoires in COVID-19. On the study more broadly: PBMCs, B-cell-depleted T cells, or T cells were the source of the cDNA or gDNA that made up the material.

Generated by immunoSEQ multiplex PCR, the TCRdb table keeps only in-frame clones and is missing some. The sample yields roughly 70,000 clones, roughly nine tenths seen once. The CDR3 runs 17 residues. The sequence derives from a middle-aged man with COVID-19, enrolled during active disease. The chain links TRBV21-1 to TRBJ2-2; the D segment call TRBD1 is taken from the table without a DNA check. TRBV21-1 is tagged as a pseudogene. The material sequenced was peripheral blood. The CDR3, as DNA: TGTGCCAGCAGCAAAGGGCCCGGACAGTCGAACACCGGGGAGCTGTTTTTT. This translates into CASSKGPGQSNTGELFF.